This T cell receptor (beta chain) was documented in a study of blood T cell repertoires in COVID-19. CDR1 and CDR2 (germline): SGHKS, YYEKEE (reference sequence). The trim removed 4 bases at V and 3 bases at J, leaving 5 bases unmatched. This CDR3 comprises 14 residues. Profiled with immunoSEQ multiplex PCR; TCRdb holds only in-frame clones, not every one. The repertoire holds approximately 26,000 clones, about 76% seen once, with around 16% in the top ten. V and J are TRBV5-5 and TRBJ2-3, with TRBD2 matching over 7 bases. Material for sequencing was peripheral blood. This TCR came from a man aged 80 or over with active or convalescent COVID-19. The CDR3 spells CASSPMGGTDTQYF. CDR3 nucleotides: TGTGCCAGCAGCCCTATGGGGGGGACAGATACGCAGTATTTT.